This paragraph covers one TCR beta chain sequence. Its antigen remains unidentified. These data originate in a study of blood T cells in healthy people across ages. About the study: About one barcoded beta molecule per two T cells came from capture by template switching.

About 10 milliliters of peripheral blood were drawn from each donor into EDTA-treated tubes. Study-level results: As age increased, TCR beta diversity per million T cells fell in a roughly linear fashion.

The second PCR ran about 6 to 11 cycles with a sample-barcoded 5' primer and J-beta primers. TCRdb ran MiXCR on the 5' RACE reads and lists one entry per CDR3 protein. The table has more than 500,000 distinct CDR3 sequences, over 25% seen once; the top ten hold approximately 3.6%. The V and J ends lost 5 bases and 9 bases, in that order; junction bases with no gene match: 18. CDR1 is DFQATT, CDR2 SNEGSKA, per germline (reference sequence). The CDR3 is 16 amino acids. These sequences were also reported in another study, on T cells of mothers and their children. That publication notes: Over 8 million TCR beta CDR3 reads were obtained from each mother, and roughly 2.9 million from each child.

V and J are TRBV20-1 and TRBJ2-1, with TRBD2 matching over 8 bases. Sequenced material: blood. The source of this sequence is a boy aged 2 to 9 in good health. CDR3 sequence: CSASSPNGGARGEQFF. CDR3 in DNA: TGCAGTGCTTCTTCTCCAAACGGGGGGGCGAGGGGTGAGCAGTTCTTC.